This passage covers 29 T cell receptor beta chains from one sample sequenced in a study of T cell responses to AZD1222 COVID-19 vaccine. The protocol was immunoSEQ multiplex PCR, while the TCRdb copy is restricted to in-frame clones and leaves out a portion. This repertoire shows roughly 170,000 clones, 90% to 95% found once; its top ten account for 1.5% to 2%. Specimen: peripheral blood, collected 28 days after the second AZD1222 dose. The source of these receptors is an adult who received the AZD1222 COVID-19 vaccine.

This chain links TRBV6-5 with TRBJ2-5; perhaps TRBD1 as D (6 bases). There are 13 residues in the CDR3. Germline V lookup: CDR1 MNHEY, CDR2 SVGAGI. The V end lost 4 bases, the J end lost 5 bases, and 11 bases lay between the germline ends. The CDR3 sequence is CASSSGRGETQYF. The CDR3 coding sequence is TGTGCCAGCAGTTCCGGTAGGGGGGAGACCCAGTACTTC.

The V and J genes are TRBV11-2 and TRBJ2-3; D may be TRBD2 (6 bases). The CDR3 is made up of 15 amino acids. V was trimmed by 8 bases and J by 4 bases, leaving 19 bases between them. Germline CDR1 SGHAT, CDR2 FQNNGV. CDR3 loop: CASRNRGIGADTQYF. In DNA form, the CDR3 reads TGTGCCAGCCGAAATCGGGGGATCGGCGCAGATACGCAGTATTTT. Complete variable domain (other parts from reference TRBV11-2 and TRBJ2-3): EAGVAQSPRYKIIEKRQSVAFWCNPISGHATLYWYQQILGQGPKLLIQFQNNGVVDDSQLPKDRFSAERLKGVDSTLKIQPAKLEDSAVYLCASRNRGIGADTQYFGPGTRLTVL.

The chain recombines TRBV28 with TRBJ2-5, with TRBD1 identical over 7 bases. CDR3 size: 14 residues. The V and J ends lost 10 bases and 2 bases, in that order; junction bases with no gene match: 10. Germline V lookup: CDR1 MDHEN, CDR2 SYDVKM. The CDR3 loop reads CAIHRTGIQETQYF. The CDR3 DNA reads TGTGCCATCCATAGGACAGGCATACAAGAGACCCAGTACTTC.

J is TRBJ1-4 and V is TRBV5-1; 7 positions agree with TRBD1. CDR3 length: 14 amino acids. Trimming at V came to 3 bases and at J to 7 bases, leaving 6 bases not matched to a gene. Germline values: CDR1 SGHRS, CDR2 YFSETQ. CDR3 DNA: TGCGCCAGCAGCTCAGGACAGGTGCGTGAAAAACTGTTTTTT. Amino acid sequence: CASSSGQVREKLFF. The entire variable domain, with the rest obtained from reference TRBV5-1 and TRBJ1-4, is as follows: KAGVTQTPRYLIKTRGQQVTLSCSPISGHRSVSWYQQTPGQGLQFLFEYFSETQRNKGNFPGRFSGRQFSNSRSEMNVSTLELGDSALYLCASSSGQVREKLFFGSGTQLSVL.

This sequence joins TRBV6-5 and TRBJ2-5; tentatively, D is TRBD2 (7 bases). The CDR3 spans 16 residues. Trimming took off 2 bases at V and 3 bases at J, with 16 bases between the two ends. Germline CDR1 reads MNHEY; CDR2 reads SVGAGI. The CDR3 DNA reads TGTGCCAGCAGTTACCTGTTGGGGGCGGGAGAAGAGACCCAGTACTTC. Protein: CASSYLLGAGEETQYF.

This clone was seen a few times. The CDR3 coding sequence is TGTGCCAGCAGCCCTCAGGGAACTGGAAACACCATATATTTT. Its translation: CASSPQGTGNTIYF. This sequence joins TRBV7-3 and TRBJ1-3; tentative D call: TRBD1 (5 bases). The CDR3 extends over 14 amino acids. V was pared by 5 bases and J by 2 bases, with 10 bases between. The V gene's germline CDR1 is SGHTA and CDR2 FQGTGA.

Here the CDR3 DNA reads TGTGCCAGCTCACTCGGGACAGCGAATAACTATGGCTACACCTTC. It specifies CASSLGTANNYGYTF. The genes are TRBV18 and TRBJ1-2; 7 bases match TRBD1. Germline V gene data show CDR1 as KGHSH and CDR2 as LQKENI. This CDR3 region has 15 residues. Trimming took 4 bases from V and 1 from J; bases not matched to a gene: 6.

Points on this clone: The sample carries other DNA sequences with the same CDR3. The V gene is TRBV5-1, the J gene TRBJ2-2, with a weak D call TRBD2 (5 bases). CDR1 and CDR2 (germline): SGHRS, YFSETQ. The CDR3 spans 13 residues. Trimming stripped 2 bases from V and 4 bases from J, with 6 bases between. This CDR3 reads CASSFGGTGELFF. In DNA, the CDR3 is TGCGCCAGCAGCTTTGGAGGCACCGGGGAGCTGTTTTTT.

This CDR3 reads CASSQDYGGTGGMTGYTF. CDR3 nucleotides: TGCGCCAGCAGCCAAGATTACGGGGGGACAGGGGGCATGACTGGCTACACCTTC. The rearrangement joins TRBV4-3 to TRBJ1-2; 12 nucleotides match TRBD1. The CDR3 extends over 18 amino acids. The J segment lost 7 bases and the V segment lost 0 bases, leaving 12 bases of the junction unmatched. Germline assignment: CDR1 LGHNA and CDR2 YSLEER.

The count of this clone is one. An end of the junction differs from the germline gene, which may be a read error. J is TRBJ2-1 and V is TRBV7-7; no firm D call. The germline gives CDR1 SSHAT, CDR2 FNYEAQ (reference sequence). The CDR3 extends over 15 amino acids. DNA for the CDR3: TGTGCTAGCAGCCTCCTAGTGGGTAACTTCAATGAGCAGTTCTTC. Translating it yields CASSLLVGNFNEQFF.

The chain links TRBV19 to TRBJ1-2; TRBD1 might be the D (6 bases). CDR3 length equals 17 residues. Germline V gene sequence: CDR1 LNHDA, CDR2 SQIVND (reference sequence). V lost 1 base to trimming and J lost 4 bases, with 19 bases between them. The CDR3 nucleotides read TGTGCCAGTAGTATAGCGCGCCCCGGGGGGACACGCTATGGCTACACCTTC. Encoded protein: CASSIARPGGTRYGYTF. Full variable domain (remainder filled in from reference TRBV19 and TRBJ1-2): DGGITQSPKYLFRKEGQNVTLSCEQNLNHDAMYWYRQDPGQGLRLIYYSQIVNDFQKGDIAEGYSVSREKKESFPLTVTSAQKNPTAFYLCASSIARPGGTRYGYTFGSGTRLTVV.

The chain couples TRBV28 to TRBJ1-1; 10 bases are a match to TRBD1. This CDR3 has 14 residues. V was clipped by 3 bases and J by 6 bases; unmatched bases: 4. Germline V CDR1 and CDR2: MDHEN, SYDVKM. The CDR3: CASSLGQGRAEAFF. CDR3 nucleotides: TGTGCCAGCAGTTTGGGACAGGGGAGGGCTGAAGCTTTCTTT.

For the CDR3, the DNA is TGTGCCAGCAGTTACGACGGGGATCAGCCCCAGCATTTT. It encodes CASSYDGDQPQHF. V gene TRBV6-5 combines with J gene TRBJ1-5; D remains ambiguous. Germline values: CDR1 MNHEY, CDR2 SVGAGI. The CDR3 runs 13 residues. V was pared by 2 bases and J by 5 bases, with 7 bases between.

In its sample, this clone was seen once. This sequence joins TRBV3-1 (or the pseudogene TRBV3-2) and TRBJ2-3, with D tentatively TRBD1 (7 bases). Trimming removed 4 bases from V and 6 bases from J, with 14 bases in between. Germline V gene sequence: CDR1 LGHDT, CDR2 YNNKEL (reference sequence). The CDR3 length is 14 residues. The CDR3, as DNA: TGTGCCAGCAGCCGAGGACAGGAGGGGGATACGCAGTATTTT. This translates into CASSRGQEGDTQYF.

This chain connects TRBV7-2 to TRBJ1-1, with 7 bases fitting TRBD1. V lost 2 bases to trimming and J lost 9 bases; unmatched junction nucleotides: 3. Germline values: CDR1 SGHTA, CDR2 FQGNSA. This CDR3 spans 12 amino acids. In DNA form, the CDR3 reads TGTGCCAGCAGCTTACGGGGACAGCAAGCTTTCTTT. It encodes CASSLRGQQAFF.

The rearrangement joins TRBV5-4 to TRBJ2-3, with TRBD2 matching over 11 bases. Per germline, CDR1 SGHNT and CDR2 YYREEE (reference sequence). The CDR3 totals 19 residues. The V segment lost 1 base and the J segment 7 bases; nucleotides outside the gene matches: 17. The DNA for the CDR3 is TGTGCCAGCAGCTTGAGGCGGGAAAAACTAGCGGGGGCACTTAATACGCAGTATTTT. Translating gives CASSLRREKLAGALNTQYF. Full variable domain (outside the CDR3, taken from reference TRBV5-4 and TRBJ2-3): ETGVTQSPTHLIKTRGQQVTLRCSSQSGHNTVSWYQQALGQGPQFIFQYYREEENGRGNFPPRFSGLQFPNYSSELNVNALELDDSALYLCASSLRREKLAGALNTQYFGPGTRLTVL.

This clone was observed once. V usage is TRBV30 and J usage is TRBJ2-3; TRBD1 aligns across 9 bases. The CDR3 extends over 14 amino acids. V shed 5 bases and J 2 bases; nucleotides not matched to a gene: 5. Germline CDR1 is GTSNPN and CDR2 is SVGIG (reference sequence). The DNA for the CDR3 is TGTGCCTGGGATGGACAGGGGTACACAGATACGCAGTATTTT. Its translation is CAWDGQGYTDTQYF. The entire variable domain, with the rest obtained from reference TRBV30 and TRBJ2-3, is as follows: SQTIHQWPATLVQPVGSPLSLECTVEGTSNPNLYWYRQAAGRGLQLLFYSVGIGQISSEVPQNLSASRPQDRQFILSSKKLLLSDSGFYLCAWDGQGYTDTQYFGPGTRLTVL.

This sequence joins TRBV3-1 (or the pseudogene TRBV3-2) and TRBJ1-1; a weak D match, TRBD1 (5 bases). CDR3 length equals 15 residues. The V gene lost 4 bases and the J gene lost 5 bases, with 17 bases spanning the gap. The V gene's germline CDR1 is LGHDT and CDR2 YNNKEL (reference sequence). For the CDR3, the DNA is TGTGCCAGCAGCCCCGGTGGGGGGGGATGGACTGAAGCTTTCTTT. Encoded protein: CASSPGGGGWTEAFF.

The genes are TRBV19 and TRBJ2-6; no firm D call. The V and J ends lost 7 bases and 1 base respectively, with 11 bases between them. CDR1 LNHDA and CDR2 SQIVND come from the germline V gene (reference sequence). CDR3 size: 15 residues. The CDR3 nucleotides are TGTGCCAGTAACAAAGTGGATTCTGGGGCCAACGTCCTGACTTTC. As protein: CASNKVDSGANVLTF.

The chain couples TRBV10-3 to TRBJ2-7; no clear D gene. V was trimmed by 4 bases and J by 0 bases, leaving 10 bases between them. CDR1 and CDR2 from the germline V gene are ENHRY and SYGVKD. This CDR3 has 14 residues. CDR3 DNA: TGTGCCATCAGTGTGGGCAGCTCCTCCTACGAGCAGTACTTC. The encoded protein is CAISVGSSSYEQYF.

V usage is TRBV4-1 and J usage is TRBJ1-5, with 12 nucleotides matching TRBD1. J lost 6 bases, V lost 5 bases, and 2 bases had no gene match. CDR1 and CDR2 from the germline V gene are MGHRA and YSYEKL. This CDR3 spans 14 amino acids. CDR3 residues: CASSGTGGSQPQHF. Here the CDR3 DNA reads TGCGCCAGCAGCGGGACAGGGGGCAGTCAGCCCCAGCATTTT.

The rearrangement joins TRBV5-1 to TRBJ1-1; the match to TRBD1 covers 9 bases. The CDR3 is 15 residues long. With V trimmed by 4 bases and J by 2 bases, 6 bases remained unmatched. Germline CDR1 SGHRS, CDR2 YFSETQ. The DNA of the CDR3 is TGCGCCAGCAGCCCTGGGGACAGGGAAAACACTGAAGCTTTCTTT. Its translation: CASSPGDRENTEAFF.

CDR3 loop: CASSQDLRGRDTGELFF. The CDR3 DNA reads TGTGCCAGCAGCCAAGATCTGCGGGGGAGGGACACCGGGGAGCTGTTTTTT. The chain has TRBV3-1 (or the pseudogene TRBV3-2) and TRBJ2-2; 7 nucleotides align to TRBD2. V lost 0 bases and J lost 3; bases outside the gene matches: 7. This CDR3 region has 17 residues. Per the germline V gene, CDR1 is LGHDT and CDR2 is YNNKEL (reference sequence).

This CDR3 is CSGGAAFF. The CDR3, as DNA: TGCTCAGGGGGCGCGGCTTTCTTT. V usage is TRBV29-1 and J usage is TRBJ1-1; 8 bases agree with TRBD1. From germline, CDR1 is SQVTM and CDR2 ANQGSEA. CDR3 length equals 8 residues.

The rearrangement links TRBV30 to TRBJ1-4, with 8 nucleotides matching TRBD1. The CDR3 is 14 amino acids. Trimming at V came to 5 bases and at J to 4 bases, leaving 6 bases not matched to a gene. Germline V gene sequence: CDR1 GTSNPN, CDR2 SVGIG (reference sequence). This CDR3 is CAWGRTGFNEKLFF. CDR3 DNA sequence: TGTGCCTGGGGAAGGACAGGGTTTAATGAAAAACTGTTTTTT.

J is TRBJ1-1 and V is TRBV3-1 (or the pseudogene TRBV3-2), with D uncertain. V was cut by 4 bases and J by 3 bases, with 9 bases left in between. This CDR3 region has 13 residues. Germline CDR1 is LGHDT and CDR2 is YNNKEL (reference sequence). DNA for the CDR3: TGTGCCAGCAGCCTGTCGAGGGACACTGAAGCTTTCTTT. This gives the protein CASSLSRDTEAFF.

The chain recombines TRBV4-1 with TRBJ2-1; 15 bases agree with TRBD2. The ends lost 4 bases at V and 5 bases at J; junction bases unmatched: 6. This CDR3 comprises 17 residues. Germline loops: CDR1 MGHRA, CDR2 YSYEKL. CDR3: CASSRGTSGGRHNEQFF. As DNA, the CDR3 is TGCGCCAGCAGCCGTGGGACTAGCGGGGGGAGGCACAATGAGCAGTTCTTC.

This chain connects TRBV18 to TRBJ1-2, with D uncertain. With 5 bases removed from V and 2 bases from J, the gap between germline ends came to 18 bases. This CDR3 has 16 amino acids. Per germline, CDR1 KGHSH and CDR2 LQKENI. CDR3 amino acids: CASSWSNIEGNYGYTF. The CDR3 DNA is TGTGCCAGCTCATGGTCTAACATTGAGGGAAACTATGGCTACACCTTC.

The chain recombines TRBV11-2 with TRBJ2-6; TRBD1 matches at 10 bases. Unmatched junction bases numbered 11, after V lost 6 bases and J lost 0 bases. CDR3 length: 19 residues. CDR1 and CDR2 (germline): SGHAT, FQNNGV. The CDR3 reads CASRRWGTGAASGANVLTF. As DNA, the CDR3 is TGTGCCAGCAGGCGGTGGGGGACAGGGGCCGCCTCTGGGGCCAACGTCCTGACTTTC.